The T cell receptor (beta chain) described here comes from a study of cytomegalovirus exposure and HLA in healthy donors (dated by TCRdb to between 2016 and 2019). For context, the study as a whole: In an earlier analysis of several hundred of the donors, 276 Gb of sequence data and some 100 million unique TCR beta sequences from approximately 180 million T cells were reported. A later analysis re-examined previously published TCR beta repertoires from more than 600 donors and added high-resolution HLA genotyping to investigate patterns of TCR occurrence. An earlier analysis of 587 of the donors used high-throughput TCR beta sequencing to judge whether each TCR beta V gene segment behaved as functional or pseudogenic. Genome-wide SNP genotypes for about 65% of the 666 donors were used in a later genetic analysis, which treated that subset as a discovery cohort. All discovery cohort repertoires had been generated on a single sequencing platform. In the later analysis, no new phenotypic data were used to find candidate immune exposures; instead, reliance was placed on TCR beta sequences and their occurrence across donors. Approximately 330 gigabases of sequencing data and 75 million to 85 million unique TCR sequences made up an early release that covered fewer than 650 HLA-typed donors. Both class I and class II loci were covered by HLA typing, at four-digit resolution. Along with the roughly 700-subject first cohort, a separate validation cohort of over a hundred different subjects was used. Donor age, sex, ethnicity and CMV serostatus were compiled together with the repertoire data. Across some 400 genotyped donors of the cohort, an average of approximately 240,000 unique TCR beta nucleotide sequences per donor were sequenced, and roughly a sixth of those sequences were non-productive. The T cell repertoires of around 730 subjects were profiled by immunosequencing and related to cytomegalovirus serostatus. Typing coverage differed by locus: A, B, C, DRB1 and DQB1 were typed in about 629-630 donors, DQA1 in about 500, DPA1 in around 580, and DPB1 in just under 490. To predict cytomegalovirus infection status, the study brought together high-throughput TCR immunosequencing, statistical association of individual TCRs with disease status, and machine learning. The study aimed to test whether cataloging public T cell receptors could reveal signatures of past pathogen exposure. Because of strong linkage in the cohort, roughly five DR-DQ haplotypes were treated as single units for association and clustering. Among the approximately 430 genotyped donors, 75% to 90% belonged to the genetic ancestry cluster associated with self-reported Caucasian donors. What the research found in general, with its limitations: A later analysis found that TCR association rates varied across HLA loci, with DRB1 alleles showing the most associated TCRs and HLA-C alleles the fewest. Because counts were too low, roughly 17 rarely observed V segments, including chromosome 9 orphons, were left out of the earlier analysis of several hundred of the donors. A later genetic analysis associated a missense DCLRE1C variant with V-gene and J-gene trimming of TCR beta chains, and an independent cohort replicated the association. Immune exposure information for the cohort was limited to CMV serostatus. Some IMGT-functional V segments, including TRBV6-2 and TRBV6-3, could not be distinguished by the 87-base-pair reads and were therefore excluded. In a later analysis, several top co-occurrence clusters were reported to appear linked to parvovirus B19, influenza, CMV and Epstein-Barr virus. According to a later analysis, most CMV-associated TCR beta chains appeared to be HLA-restricted, and the HLA associations seemed to be driven largely by CMV exposure. A few of the identified cytomegalovirus-associated TCR beta chains were confirmed in vitro to be specific for cytomegalovirus antigens. The authors suggested that the approach could potentially be generalized to other disease states and immunological phenotypes. In an earlier analysis of fewer than 700 of the donors, most TCR beta V segments appeared in productive rearrangements about 87% or about 30% of the time, broadly matching IMGT annotations. Because HLA typing was missing for some donors at each locus, association tests included only the typed subset. At a false discovery rate of 0.05, a later analysis linked roughly 17,000 TCR beta sequences to specific HLA alleles. In a later analysis, HLA-associated TCR beta chains were found to be more clonally expanded and to have lower generation probabilities than equally common non-associated chains. While some public TCRs were present in many individuals, most TCR sequences turned up only very rarely across donors. Linkage disequilibrium might explain the correlated functional status among segregating V segments, but an unknown experimental factor could not be excluded. A further reported finding was that TCR beta sequences accurately predicted the HLA-A and HLA-B alleles for most subjects in the first cohort. In a later genetic analysis, fewer N-insertions in productive TCRs were reported among donors in an Asian-associated ancestry cluster than the roughly 700-donor mean. When HLA alleles, especially DR and DQ, strongly co-occurred, attributing TCR associations to individual alleles was difficult. A cluster of highly shared sequence variants was judged likely to be a technical artifact of the sequencing pipeline. The presence/absence analyses assumed that sequencing depth was roughly uniform across donors, and that assumption may not be true. The study listed 164 TCR beta chains as associated with cytomegalovirus. Cytomegalovirus status was reported to be diagnosed by the classifier with high specificity and sensitivity in both the original and validation cohorts. The cohort was sequenced for TCR beta chains only, and without alpha or paired-chain data the features that could be detected were limited.

Per the germline V gene (reference sequence), GTSNPN is the CDR1 and SVGIG is the CDR2. The V and J ends are trimmed by 2 bases and 8 bases, leaving 7 bases between them. The CDR3 covers 11 residues, taking in both the cysteine and the phenylalanine. Only the CDR3 DNA is retained, 33 bases long and in frame from the first base. The cohort was made up of hundreds of healthy bone marrow donors. At the time of sampling, every cohort member was nominally healthy, though immune exposures that went unrecorded were likely present. The donor was CMV seronegative and belonged to the group of around 350 seronegative cohort members. Each donor provided a peripheral blood sample, and peripheral blood mononuclear cells were used for TCR beta sequencing. Genomic DNA extraction from the blood cell samples was performed with the Qiagen DNeasy Blood Extraction Kit. A remark on this clone: It has no known antigen specificity. The sample holds no much larger clone one base away, and base qualities are not on file.

The library was obtained by the immunoSEQ multiplex PCR assay. For the multiplex PCR, a mixture combining 60 forward primers for TCR Vbeta segments and 13 reverse primers for TCR Jbeta segments was used. The CDR3 region of rearranged TCR beta genes was amplified from genomic DNA with a multiplex PCR assay. On the Illumina HiSeq System, the amplified TCR beta libraries were sequenced as 87-base-pair reads. Turning to the authors' computational methods: In a later analysis, tens of millions of unique TCR beta chains were counted across the 650 to 700 repertoires, and roughly 11 million of these chains were shared by at least two donors. To remove PCR and sequencing errors, raw reads were error-corrected and collapsed into unique sequences using a nearest-neighbor algorithm that merged closely related sequences. To assign V, D and J gene segments, CDR3 sequences were aligned to IMGT reference sequences. For a sequence to be retained, a match of at least six nucleotides was required to both a V gene segment and a J gene segment. A rearrangement counted as productive if the CDR3 had no stop codons and remained in frame with V and J, and every other rearrangement counted as non-productive. CDR3 was defined by IMGT convention, running from the second conserved V-encoded cysteine to the conserved J-encoded phenylalanine. The earlier analysis of more than 450 of the donors excluded sequences that lacked an unambiguous match to a single V gene segment. In an earlier analysis of 587 of the donors, V segments were called functional above 56.7% productive rearrangements and were called segregating when the between-donor standard deviation exceeded 5%. To diagnose cytomegalovirus status from the catalog of TCR beta chain sequences, a statistical classification framework was built. V and J gene assignment, in a later analysis, came from comparing TCR nucleotide sequences with IMGT/GENE-DB human TR gene sequences. Using the TCRdist pipeline, a later analysis assigned CDR3 sequences along with most-parsimonious VDJ recombination scenarios. In a later analysis, every TCR beta chain was defined by the combination of its CDR3 amino acid sequence and its V-gene family, and reads without a unique V-gene family were dropped. As a way to deal with suspected cross-contamination and a sequencing artifact, a later analysis dropped roughly 600 nucleotide sequences that were highly shared and had low generation probability. A later analysis calculated a clonal expansion index for each public chain from normalized within-repertoire ranks of inferred template counts. Generation probabilities in a later analysis came from a VDJ recombination model fitted to out-of-frame rearrangements, and those results were checked against IGoR. Hypergeometric tests were used in a later analysis to score TCR-TCR, TCR-HLA and TCR-CMV co-occurrence, with a repertoire-size bias correction applied to the TCR pairs. To estimate false discovery rates, a later analysis permuted the HLA or CMV assignments 20 times. A later analysis grouped co-occurring TCRs with DBSCAN, adding TCRdist sequence similarity when clustering within HLA-allele-positive subsets. Co-occurrence clustering excluded repertoires with fewer than 30,000 or more than 120,000 public chains, plus five with anomalous nucleotide sharing. TCRdb took this table from immuneACCESS and kept in-frame rearrangements with V and J called. Such tables lack part of the clones; where checked against another copy, unresolved V genes explain under half of the gap, and the rest is unexplained. V, J and clone size derive from that table, while D and trimming were established from the DNA sequence. The sample table records about 160,000 clones; approximately 80% of these occur just once. Jointly, the top ten make up roughly 2.3% of the sample.

This receptor chain uses TRBV30 and TRBJ2-1, with no D gene named confidently. Material: PBMCs. The receptor's source is a male donor in good health and CMV-seronegative. The CDR3 reads as follows: CAWSNLDEQFF. The sequenced DNA is TGTGCCTGGAGTAATCTCGATGAGCAGTTCTTC.